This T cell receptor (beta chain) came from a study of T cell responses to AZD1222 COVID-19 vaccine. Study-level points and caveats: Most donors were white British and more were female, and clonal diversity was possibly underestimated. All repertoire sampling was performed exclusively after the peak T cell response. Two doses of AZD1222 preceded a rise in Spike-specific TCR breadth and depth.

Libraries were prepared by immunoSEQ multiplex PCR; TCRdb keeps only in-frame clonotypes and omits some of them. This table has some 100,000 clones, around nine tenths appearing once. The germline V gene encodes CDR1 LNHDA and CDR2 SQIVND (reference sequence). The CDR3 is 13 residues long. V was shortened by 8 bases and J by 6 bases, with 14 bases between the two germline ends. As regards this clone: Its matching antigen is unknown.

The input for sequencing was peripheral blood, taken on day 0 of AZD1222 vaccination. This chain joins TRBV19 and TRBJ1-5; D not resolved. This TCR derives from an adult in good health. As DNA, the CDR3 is TGTGCCAGTGCTATTTCAGGCGTTCAGCCCCAGCATTTT. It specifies CASAISGVQPQHF.